This paragraph covers one TCR beta chain sequence. Its target is not known. Repertoires were generated with immunoSEQ multiplex PCR, while TCRdb's copy carries only in-frame clones and drops some. The sample lists roughly 76,000 clones, 80% to 90% occurring once. The source of the sample is a study of OX40 agonist ivuxolimab in advanced cancers. Notes on the study in general: Doses of 0.1 to 3.0 mg/kg were accompanied by clonal expansion of CD4+ and CD8+ blood T cells by week 6.

Trimming left V 3 bases short and J 6 bases short, with 13 bases between. This CDR3 has 14 amino acids. Germline V gene data show CDR1 as SNHLY and CDR2 as FYNNEI. This specimen consisted of CD4+ or CD8+ T cells sorted from blood, obtained in a trial of the OX40 agonist ivuxolimab. The receptor was isolated from an adult with an advanced solid tumor such as melanoma, head and neck, liver or kidney cancer. The genes are TRBV2 and TRBJ2-3, with D uncertain. The CDR3 here is CASSDFFRTDTQYF. In DNA, the CDR3 is TGTGCCAGCAGTGATTTTTTTAGAACTGATACGCAGTATTTT.